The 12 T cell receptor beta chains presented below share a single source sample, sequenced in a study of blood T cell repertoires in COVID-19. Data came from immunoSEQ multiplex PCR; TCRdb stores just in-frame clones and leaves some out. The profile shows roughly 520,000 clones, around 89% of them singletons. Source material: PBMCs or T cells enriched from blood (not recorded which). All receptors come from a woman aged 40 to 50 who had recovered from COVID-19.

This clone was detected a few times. CDR3 in amino acids: CASSGELQGGRAYEQYF. The DNA of the CDR3 is TGCGCCAGCAGCGGAGAATTACAGGGAGGGCGGGCCTACGAGCAGTACTTC. The chain carries TRBV5-1 and TRBJ2-7; D perhaps matches TRBD2 (7 bases). Germline values: CDR1 SGHRS, CDR2 YFSETQ. This CDR3 spans 17 amino acids. V was trimmed by 4 bases and J by 2 bases, leaving 22 bases between them.

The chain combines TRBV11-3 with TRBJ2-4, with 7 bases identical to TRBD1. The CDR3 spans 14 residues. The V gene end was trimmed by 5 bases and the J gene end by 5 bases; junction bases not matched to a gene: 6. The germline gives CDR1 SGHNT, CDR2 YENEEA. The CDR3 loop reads CASSDRQGENIQYF. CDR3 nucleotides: TGTGCCAGCAGCGATCGACAGGGAGAAAACATTCAGTACTTC.

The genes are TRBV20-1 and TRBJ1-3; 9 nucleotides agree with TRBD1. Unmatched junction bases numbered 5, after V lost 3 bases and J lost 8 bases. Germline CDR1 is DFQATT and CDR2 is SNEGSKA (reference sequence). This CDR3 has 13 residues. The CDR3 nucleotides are TGCAGTGCTAGTAGGACAGGGGAGGACACCATATATTTT. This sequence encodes CSASRTGEDTIYF.

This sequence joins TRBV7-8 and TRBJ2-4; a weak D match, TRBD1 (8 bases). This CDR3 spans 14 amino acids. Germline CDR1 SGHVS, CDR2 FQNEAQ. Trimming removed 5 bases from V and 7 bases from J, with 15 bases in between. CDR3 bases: TGTGCCAGCAGCCTCGGACAGGGAGGGAACATTCAGTACTTC. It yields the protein CASSLGQGGNIQYF.

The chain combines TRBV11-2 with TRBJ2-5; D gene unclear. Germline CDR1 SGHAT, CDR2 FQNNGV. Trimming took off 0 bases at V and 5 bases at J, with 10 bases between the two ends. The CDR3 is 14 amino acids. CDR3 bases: TGTGCCAGCAGCTTAGACTCCAACTGGGAGACCCAGTACTTC. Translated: CASSLDSNWETQYF.

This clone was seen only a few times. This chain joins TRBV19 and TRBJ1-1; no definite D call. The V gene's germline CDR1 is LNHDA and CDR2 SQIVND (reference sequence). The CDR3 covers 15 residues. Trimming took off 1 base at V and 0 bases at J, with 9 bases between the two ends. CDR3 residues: CASSIGGTMNTEAFF. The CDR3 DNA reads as TGTGCCAGTAGTATAGGCGGCACCATGAACACTGAAGCTTTCTTT.

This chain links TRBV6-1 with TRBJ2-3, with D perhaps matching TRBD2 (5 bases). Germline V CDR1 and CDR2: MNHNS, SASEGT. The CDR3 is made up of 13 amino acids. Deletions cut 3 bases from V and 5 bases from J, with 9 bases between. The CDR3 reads CASSDGGGDTQYF. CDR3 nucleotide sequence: TGTGCCAGCAGTGACGGTGGAGGAGATACGCAGTATTTT.

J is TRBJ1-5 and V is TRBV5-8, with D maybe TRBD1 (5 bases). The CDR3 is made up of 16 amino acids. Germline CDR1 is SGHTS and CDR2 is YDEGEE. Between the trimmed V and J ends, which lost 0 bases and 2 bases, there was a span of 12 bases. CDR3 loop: CASSLAGGGGNQPQHF. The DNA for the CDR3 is TGTGCCAGCAGCTTGGCCGGGGGAGGTGGCAATCAGCCCCAGCATTTT.

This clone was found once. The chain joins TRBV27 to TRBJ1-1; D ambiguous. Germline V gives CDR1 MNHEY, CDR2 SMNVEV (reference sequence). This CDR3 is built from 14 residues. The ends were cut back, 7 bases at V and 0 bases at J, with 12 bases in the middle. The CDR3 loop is CASNPLGMNTEAFF. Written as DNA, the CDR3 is TGTGCCAGCAACCCATTGGGCATGAACACTGAAGCTTTCTTT.

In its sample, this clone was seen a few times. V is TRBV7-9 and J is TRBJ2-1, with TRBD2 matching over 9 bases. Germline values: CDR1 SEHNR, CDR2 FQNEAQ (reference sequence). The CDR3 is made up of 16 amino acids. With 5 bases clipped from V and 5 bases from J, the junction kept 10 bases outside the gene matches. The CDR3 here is CASSTPGLAANNEQFF. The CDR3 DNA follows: TGTGCCAGCAGCACACCGGGACTAGCTGCCAACAATGAGCAGTTCTTC.

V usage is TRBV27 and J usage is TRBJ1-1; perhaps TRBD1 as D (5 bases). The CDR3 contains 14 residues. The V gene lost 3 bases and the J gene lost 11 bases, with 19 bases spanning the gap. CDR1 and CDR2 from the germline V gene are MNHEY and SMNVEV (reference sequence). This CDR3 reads CASSLLPEGRFAFF. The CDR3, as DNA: TGTGCCAGCAGTTTGTTGCCGGAGGGGAGGTTTGCTTTCTTT.

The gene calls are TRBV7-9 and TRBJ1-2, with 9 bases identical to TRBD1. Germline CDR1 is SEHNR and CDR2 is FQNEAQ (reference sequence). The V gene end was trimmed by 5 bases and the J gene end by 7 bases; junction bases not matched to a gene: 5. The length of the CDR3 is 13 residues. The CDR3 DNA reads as TGTGCCAGCAGCCGGGACAGGGTGGGTGGCTACACCTTC. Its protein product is CASSRDRVGGYTF.